These 8 T cell receptor beta chains were all obtained from the same sample, sequenced in a study of naive and memory T cell subsets (dated by TCRdb to the late 2010s). Broad study findings and their caveats: A few larger clonotypes were present in naive repertoires, especially CD8 naive repertoires, and these clonotypes were possibly memory cells re-expressing CD45RA.

No antigen is known for these receptors. Library preparation employed UMI-ligation and nested PCR. Sequenced using an Illumina MiSeq. The beta constant-region primer consisted of an equimolar mixture of two oligonucleotides that together covered TRBC1 and TRBC2. The ligated cDNA went through four rounds of PCR with nested alpha and beta constant-region primers together with the SP2 primer. TCRdb redid the processing of the public reads, applying fastp at Q25 and MiXCR, and retained in-frame beta chains. Each entry merges the rows of one CDR3 protein and shows their most common DNA and genes. The sample data list roughly 92,000 distinct CDR3 sequences, and approximately 11% of these were observed just once. In total, the top ten clones hold around 0.13% of the sample. Sequenced input: naive CD4+ T cells from blood. The intended sense of this specimen's cell subset or site label: naive T cells, CD45RA high CD27+. These receptors all come from a human donor in good health.

This clonotype occurred a few times. J is TRBJ2-7 and V is TRBV14, with 8 bases matching TRBD1. Unmatched junction bases numbered 8, after V lost 4 bases and J lost 0 bases. Per the germline V gene, CDR1 is SGHDN and CDR2 is FVKESK. CDR3 length equals 16 residues. CDR3 sequence (DNA): TGTGCCAGCAGCCGGACAGGGCGATCTAGCTCCTACGAGCAGTACTTC. It yields the protein CASSRTGRSSSYEQYF.

This chain uses TRBV7-2 with TRBJ2-3, with a tentative D call TRBD1 (5 bases). Trimming shortened V by 1 base and J by 3 bases, and 17 bases separated the two germline ends. CDR1 is SGHTA and CDR2 is FQGNSA in the germline V gene. The CDR3 is 17 amino acids. CDR3 nucleotides: TGTGCCAGCAGCTTAGACGGCAGGGCTCTTTTAACAGATACGCAGTATTTT. As protein: CASSLDGRALLTDTQYF.

The chain couples TRBV6-2 or TRBV6-3 to TRBJ1-5, with 7 bases that match TRBD1. Germline loops: CDR1 MNHEY, CDR2 SVGEGT. CDR3 length: 16 residues. The junction had 7 bases not matched to a gene; V was cut back by 5 bases and J by 0 bases. The DNA of the CDR3 is TGTGCCAGCAGTACCCCGACAGGGTATAGCAATCAGCCCCAGCATTTT. It is translated as CASSTPTGYSNQPQHF.

The genes are TRBV18 and TRBJ2-7; D may be TRBD1 (7 bases). Trimming left V 2 bases short and J 7 bases short, with 15 bases between. CDR3 length equals 14 residues. CDR1 is KGHSH, CDR2 LQKENI, per germline. In DNA, the CDR3 is TGTGCCAGCTCACCAATCGAGACAGGGAGGGAGCAGTACTTC. It yields the protein CASSPIETGREQYF.

This clonotype has at least ten counts. The chain recombines TRBV7-9 with TRBJ2-5, with 7 bases matching TRBD2. CDR1 SEHNR and CDR2 FQNEAQ come from the germline V gene (reference sequence). CDR3 size: 15 residues. The trim removed 5 bases at V and 2 bases at J, leaving 8 bases unmatched. The DNA of the CDR3 is TGTGCCAGCAGCCGAACGATGGGACTACAAGAGACCCAGTACTTC. It specifies CASSRTMGLQETQYF. Complete variable domain (other parts from reference TRBV7-9 and TRBJ2-5): DTGVSQNPRHKITKRGQNVTFRCDPISEHNRLYWYRQTLGQGPEFLTYFQNEAQLEKSRLLSDRFSAERPKGSFSTLEIQRTEQGDSAMYLCASSRTMGLQETQYFGPGTRLLVL.

This clonotype has a handful of counts. The CDR3, as DNA: TGTGCCAGCAGTTTATTGCTATACGAGCAGTACTTC. Translated: CASSLLLYEQYF. The chain employs TRBV28 and TRBJ2-7, with no clear D. The CDR3 has 12 amino acids. Between the trimmed V and J ends, which lost 1 base and 4 bases, there was a span of 5 bases. CDR1 is MDHEN and CDR2 is SYDVKM in the germline V gene.

V gene TRBV2 combines with J gene TRBJ2-1; D ambiguous. This CDR3 is 13 amino acids long. The germline CDR1 and CDR2 sequences are SNHLY and FYNNEI. V lost 4 bases to trimming and J lost 4 bases, with 8 bases between them. In DNA form, the CDR3 reads TGTGCCAGCAGTGCCCGACGATACAATGAGCAGTTCTTC. Protein sequence: CASSARRYNEQFF. Full variable domain (missing parts from reference TRBV2 and TRBJ2-1): EPEVTQTPSHQVTQMGQEVILRCVPISNHLYFYWYRQILGQKVEFLVSFYNNEISEKSEIFDDQFSVERPDGSNFTLKIRSTKLEDSAMYFCASSARRYNEQFFGPGTRLTVL.

This clonotype was picked up many times. The chain recombines TRBV6-7 with TRBJ1-5, with D unresolved. TRBV6-7 carries the ORF label, with uncertain function. V was shortened by 7 bases and J by 5 bases, with 15 bases between the two germline ends. This CDR3 spans 14 amino acids. DNA of the CDR3: TGTGCCAGCACCTCTTTAGGCAGCGATCAGCCCCAGCATTTT. Amino acid sequence: CASTSLGSDQPQHF.